A selection of T cell receptor beta chains follows, all from one sample in a study of shared clonotypes between healthy human individuals. Assay: immunoSEQ multiplex PCR; the TCRdb copy retains only in-frame clones and omits some. Altogether about 600,000 clones are present, roughly 95% being singletons, with the ten largest covering 0.09% to 0.13%. Sequences were obtained from naive CD8+ T cells sorted from blood. These receptors were obtained from a woman aged 25 to 39 in good health. The CDR3 runs from the conserved cysteine through the conserved F or W. A D gene is named only where the DNA matches it firmly.

>TRBD1|TRBV11-2
CASRAPGQASYEQYF
>-|TRBV29-1
CSVEGGEKGDTGELFF
>-|TRBV9
CASSSWGVEQETQYF
>TRBD1|TRBV9
CASSTGGGTEAFF
>-|TRBV27
CASSLSWQGYTEAFF
>TRBD1|TRBV5-6
CASSTPGGQPQHF
>TRBD1|TRBV19
CASSIFFPPDRGPEAFF
>-|TRBV4-2
CASSREGSYEQYF
>-|TRBV7-9
CASSLTGTEETQYF
>TRBD2|TRBV5-6
CASSLVLAEPADTQYF
>TRBD2|TRBV10-1
CASSESLRGAKFYEQYF
>-|TRBV2
CASSEPVGQGSYNEQFF
>-|TRBV4-1
CASSSGGLSSYEQYF
>-|TRBV19
CASSFRGVDTGELFF
>TRBD2|TRBV11-2
CASRAGLAATNEQFF
>-|TRBV7-8
CASSFRAGNEKLFF
>TRBD1|TRBV19
CASSMTGYGGELFF
>TRBD2|TRBV28
CASSLREGQETQYF
>TRBD2|TRBV7-6
CASSPRLAGAYDGELFF
>TRBD2|TRBV27
CASSFFGGSAYEQYF
>TRBD1|TRBV27
CASHRDRGRWWNNEKLFF
>-|TRBV19
CASRDTTNEKLFF
>-|TRBV5-5
CASSLRGGFPEAFF
>-|TRBV28
CASSLAGDGLMVGGQYF